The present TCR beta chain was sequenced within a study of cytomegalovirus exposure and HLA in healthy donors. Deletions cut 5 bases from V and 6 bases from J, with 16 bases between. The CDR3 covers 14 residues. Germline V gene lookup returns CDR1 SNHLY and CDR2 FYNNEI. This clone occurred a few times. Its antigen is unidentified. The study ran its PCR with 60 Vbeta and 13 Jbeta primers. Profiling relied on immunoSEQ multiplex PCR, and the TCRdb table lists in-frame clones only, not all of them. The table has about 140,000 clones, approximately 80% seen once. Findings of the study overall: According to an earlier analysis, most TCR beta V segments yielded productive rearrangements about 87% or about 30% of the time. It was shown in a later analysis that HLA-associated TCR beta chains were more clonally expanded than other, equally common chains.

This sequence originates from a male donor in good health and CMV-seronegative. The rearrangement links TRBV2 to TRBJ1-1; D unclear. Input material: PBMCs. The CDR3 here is CASSSNGPVAEAFF. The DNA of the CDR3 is TGTGCCAGCAGTTCGAATGGCCCAGTCGCTGAAGCTTTCTTT.